This T cell receptor (beta chain) was sequenced in a study of regulatory T cells in long-lasting Graves disease. Whole-study findings and limits: It was possible that the small sample size reduced accuracy.

The CDR3 length is 15 residues. RNA isolated from PBMCs was used to make the TCR library. Patient provenance is recorded as an endocrinology department in Xi'an, China. Approximately 8.3 milliliters of peripheral blood went into EDTA tubes. A word on this clonotype: What it binds is not known.

TCRdb itself ran the reads through MiXCR, one entry per CDR3 protein. The sample includes about 750 distinct CDR3 sequences, roughly 87% seen only once; the top ten take approximately 18%. The V and J genes are TRBV5-2 and TRBJ2-1; the table's D gene call, TRBD2, was not cross checked with the DNA. TRBV5-2 is noted as a pseudogene. The source material was peripheral blood mononuclear cells (PBMCs), sampled with antithyroid drug treatment, in newly diagnosed or persistent Graves disease (not recorded which). The receptor was isolated from a female donor with Graves disease. The CDR3 sequence is CASSWEAGVEQEQFF. The CDR3 DNA reads as TGTGCCAGCAGCTGGGAGGCGGGAGTGGAGCAGGAGCAGTTCTTC.